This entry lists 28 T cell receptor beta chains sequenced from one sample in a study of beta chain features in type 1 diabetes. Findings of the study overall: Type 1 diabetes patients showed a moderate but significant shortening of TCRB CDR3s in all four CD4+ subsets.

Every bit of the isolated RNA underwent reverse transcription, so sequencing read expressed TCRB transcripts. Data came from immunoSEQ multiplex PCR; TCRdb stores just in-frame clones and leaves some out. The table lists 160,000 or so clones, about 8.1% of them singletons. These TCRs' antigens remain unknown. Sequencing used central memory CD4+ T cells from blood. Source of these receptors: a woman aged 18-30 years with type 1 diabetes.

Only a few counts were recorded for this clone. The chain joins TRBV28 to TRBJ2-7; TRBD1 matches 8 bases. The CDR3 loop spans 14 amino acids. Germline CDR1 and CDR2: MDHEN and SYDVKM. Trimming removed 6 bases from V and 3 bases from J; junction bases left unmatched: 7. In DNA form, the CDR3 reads TGTGCCAGCAGCCCACCGGACAGGGTCTACGAGCAGTACTTC. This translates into CASSPPDRVYEQYF.

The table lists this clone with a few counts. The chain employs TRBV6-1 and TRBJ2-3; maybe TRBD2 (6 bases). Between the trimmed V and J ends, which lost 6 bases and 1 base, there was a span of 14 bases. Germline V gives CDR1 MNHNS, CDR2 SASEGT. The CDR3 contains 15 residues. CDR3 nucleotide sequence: TGTGCCAGCAGCCTTACTAGCTTTGGCACAGATACGCAGTATTTT. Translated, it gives CASSLTSFGTDTQYF.

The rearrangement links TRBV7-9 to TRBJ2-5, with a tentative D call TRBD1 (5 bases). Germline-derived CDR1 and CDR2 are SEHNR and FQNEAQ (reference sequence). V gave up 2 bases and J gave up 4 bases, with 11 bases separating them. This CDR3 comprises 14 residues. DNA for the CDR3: TGTGCCAGCAGCTTAAGGGCAGGGCCAGAGACCCAGTACTTC. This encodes CASSLRAGPETQYF.

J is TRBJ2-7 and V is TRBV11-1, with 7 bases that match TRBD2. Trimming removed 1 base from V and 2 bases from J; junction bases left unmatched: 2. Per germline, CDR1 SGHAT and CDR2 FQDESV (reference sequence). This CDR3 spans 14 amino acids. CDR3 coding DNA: TGTGCCAGCAGCTTAGGTGCGGGGGCCTACGAGCAGTACTTC. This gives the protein CASSLGAGAYEQYF.

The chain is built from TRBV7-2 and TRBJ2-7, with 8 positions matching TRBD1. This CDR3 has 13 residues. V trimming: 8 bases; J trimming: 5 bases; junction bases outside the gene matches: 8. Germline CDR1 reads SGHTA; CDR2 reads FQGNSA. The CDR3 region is CASGRQGSDEQYF. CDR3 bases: TGTGCCAGCGGGAGACAGGGGTCGGACGAGCAGTACTTC.

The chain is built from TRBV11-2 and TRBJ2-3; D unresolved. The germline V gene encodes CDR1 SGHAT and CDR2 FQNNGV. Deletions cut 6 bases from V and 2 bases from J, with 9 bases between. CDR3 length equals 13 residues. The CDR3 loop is CASSTQVTDTQYF. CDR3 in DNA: TGTGCCAGCAGTACCCAGGTCACAGATACGCAGTATTTT. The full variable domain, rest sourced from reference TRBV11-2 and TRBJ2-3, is EAGVAQSPRYKIIEKRQSVAFWCNPISGHATLYWYQQILGQGPKLLIQFQNNGVVDDSQLPKDRFSAERLKGVDSTLKIQPAKLEDSAVYLCASSTQVTDTQYFGPGTRLTVL.

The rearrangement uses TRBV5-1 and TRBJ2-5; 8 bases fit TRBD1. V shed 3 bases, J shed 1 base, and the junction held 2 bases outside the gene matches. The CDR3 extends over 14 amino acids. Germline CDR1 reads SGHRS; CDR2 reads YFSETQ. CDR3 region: CASSWGQAQETQYF. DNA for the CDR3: TGCGCCAGCAGCTGGGGACAGGCCCAAGAGACCCAGTACTTC.

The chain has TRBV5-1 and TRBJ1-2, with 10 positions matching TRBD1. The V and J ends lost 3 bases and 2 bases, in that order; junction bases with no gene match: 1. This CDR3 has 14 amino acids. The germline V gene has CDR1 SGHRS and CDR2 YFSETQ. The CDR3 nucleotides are TGCGCCAGCAGCTCGGGACAGGGGAACTATGGCTACACCTTC. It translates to CASSSGQGNYGYTF. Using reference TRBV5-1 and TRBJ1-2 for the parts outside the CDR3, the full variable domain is KAGVTQTPRYLIKTRGQQVTLSCSPISGHRSVSWYQQTPGQGLQFLFEYFSETQRNKGNFPGRFSGRQFSNSRSEMNVSTLELGDSALYLCASSSGQGNYGYTFGSGTRLTVV.

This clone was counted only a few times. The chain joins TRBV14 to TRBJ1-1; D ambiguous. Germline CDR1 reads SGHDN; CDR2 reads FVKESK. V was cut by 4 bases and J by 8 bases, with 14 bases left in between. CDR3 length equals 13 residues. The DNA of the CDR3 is TGTGCCAGCAGCCTGTCTACCGGGATCGAAGCTTTCTTT. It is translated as CASSLSTGIEAFF.

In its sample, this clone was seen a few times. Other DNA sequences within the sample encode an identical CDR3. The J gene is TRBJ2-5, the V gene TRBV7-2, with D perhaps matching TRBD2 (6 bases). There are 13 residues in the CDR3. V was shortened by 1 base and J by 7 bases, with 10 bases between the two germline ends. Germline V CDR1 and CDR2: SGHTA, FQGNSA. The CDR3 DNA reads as TGTGCCAGCAGCTTAGGGACCGGGGGGACCCAGTACTTC. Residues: CASSLGTGGTQYF.

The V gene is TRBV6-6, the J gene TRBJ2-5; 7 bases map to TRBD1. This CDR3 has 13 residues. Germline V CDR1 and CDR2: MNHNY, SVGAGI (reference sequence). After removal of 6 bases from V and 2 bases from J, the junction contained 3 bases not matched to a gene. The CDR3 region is CASSTGAQETQYF. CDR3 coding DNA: TGTGCCAGCAGCACAGGGGCGCAAGAGACCCAGTACTTC.

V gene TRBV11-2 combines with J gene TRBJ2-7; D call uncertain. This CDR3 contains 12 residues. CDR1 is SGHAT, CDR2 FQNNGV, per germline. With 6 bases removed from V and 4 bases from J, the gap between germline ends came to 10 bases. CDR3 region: CASRITKYEQYF. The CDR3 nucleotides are TGTGCCAGCAGGATAACTAAGTACGAGCAGTACTTC.

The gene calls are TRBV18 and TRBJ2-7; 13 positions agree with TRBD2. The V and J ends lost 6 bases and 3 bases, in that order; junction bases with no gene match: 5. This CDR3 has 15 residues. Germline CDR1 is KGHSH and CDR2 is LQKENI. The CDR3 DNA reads TGTGCCAGCTCCCAGACTAGCGGGGGGCACTACGAGCAGTACTTC. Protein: CASSQTSGGHYEQYF.

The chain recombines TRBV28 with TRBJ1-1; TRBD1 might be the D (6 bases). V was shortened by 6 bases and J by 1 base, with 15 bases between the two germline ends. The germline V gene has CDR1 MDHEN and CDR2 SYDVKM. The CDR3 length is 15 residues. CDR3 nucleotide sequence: TGTGCCAGCAGCACACGGACAGCCCCGAACACTGAAGCTTTCTTT. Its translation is CASSTRTAPNTEAFF.

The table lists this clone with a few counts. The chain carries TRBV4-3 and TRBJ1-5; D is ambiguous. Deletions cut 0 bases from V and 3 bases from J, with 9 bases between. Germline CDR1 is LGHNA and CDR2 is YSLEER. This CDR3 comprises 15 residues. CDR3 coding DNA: TGCGCCAGCAGCCAAGACTCAGTGGTCAATCAGCCCCAGCATTTT. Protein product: CASSQDSVVNQPQHF.

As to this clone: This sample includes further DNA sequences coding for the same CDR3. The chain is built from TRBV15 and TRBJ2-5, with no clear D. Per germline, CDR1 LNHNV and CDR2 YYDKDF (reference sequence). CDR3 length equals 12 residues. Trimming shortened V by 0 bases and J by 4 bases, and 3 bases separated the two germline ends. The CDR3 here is CATSRDIETQYF. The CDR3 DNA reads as TGTGCCACCAGCAGAGACATAGAGACCCAGTACTTC.

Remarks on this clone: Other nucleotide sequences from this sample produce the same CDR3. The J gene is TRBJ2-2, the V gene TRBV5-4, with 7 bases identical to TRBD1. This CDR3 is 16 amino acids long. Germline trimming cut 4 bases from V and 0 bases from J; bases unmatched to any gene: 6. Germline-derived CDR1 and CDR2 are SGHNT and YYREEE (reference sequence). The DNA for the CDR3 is TGTGCCAGCAGCCCCAGAGGGACAGCGAACACCGGGGAGCTGTTTTTT. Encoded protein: CASSPRGTANTGELFF.

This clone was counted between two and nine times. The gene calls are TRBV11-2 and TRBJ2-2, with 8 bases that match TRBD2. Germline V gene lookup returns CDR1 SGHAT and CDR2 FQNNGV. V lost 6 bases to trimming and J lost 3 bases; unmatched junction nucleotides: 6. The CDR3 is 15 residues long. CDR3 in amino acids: CASRKGAGDTGELFF. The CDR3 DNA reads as TGTGCCAGCAGAAAGGGAGCGGGGGACACCGGGGAGCTGTTTTTT.

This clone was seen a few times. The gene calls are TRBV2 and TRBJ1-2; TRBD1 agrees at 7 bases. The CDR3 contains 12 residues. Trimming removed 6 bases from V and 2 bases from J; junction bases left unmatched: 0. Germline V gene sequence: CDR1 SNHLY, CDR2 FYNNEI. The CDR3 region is CASRGQNYGYTF. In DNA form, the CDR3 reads TGTGCCAGCAGGGGACAGAACTATGGCTACACCTTC.

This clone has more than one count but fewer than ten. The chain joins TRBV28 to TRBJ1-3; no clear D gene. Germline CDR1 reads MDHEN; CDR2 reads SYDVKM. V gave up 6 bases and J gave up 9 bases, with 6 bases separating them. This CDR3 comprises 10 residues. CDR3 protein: CASSRVTIYF. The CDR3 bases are TGTGCCAGCAGCCGCGTCACCATATATTTT.

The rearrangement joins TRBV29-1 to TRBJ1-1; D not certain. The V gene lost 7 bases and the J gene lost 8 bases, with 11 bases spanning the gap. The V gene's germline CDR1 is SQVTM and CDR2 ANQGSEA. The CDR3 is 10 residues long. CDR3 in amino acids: CSAVQEEAFF. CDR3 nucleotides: TGCAGCGCTGTGCAGGAAGAAGCTTTCTTT.

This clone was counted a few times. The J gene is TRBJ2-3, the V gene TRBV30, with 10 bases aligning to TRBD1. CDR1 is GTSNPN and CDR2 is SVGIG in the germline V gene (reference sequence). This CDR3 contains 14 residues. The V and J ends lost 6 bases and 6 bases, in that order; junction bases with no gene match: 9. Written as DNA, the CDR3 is TGTGCCTGCCGGGACAGGGGAAGCAAGGATACGCAGTATTTT. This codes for CACRDRGSKDTQYF.

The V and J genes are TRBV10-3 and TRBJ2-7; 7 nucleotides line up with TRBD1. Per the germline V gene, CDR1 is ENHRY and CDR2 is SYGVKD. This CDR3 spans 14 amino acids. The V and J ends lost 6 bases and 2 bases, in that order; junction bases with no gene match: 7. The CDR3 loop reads CAIRPGTETYEQYF. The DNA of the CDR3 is TGTGCCATCAGGCCCGGGACAGAGACCTACGAGCAGTACTTC.

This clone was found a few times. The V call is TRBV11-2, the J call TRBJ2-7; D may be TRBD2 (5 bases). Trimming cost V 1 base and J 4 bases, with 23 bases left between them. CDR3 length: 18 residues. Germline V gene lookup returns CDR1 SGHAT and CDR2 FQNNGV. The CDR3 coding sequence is TGTGCCAGCAGCTTAGGGACTGGGATTCCACTTTCCGGATACGAGCAGTACTTC. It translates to CASSLGTGIPLSGYEQYF.

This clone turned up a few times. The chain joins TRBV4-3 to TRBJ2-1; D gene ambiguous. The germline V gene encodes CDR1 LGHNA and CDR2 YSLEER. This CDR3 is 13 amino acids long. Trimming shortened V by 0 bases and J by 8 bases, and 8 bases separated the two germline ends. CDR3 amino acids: CASSQDHGYEQFF. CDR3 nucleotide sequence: TGCGCCAGCAGCCAAGATCACGGTTATGAGCAGTTCTTC.

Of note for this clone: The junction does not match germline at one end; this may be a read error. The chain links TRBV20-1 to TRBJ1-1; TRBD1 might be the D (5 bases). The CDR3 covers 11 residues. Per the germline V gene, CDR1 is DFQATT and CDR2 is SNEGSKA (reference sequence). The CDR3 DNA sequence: TGCAGTGCTAGATTCGGCCTGTGGGGGGTCTTT. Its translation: CSARFGLWGVF.

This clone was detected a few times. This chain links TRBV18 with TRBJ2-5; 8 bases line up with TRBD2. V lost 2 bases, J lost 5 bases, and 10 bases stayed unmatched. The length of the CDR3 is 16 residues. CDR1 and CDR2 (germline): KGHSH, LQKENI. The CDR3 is CASSPRSGRFGETQYF. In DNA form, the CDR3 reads TGTGCCAGCTCACCAAGAAGCGGGAGATTTGGGGAGACCCAGTACTTC.

CDR3 sequence (DNA): TGCGCCAGCAGCGCGGGACAGCAGCAAGAGACCCAGTACTTC. It is translated as CASSAGQQQETQYF. This chain uses TRBV5-1 with TRBJ2-5; weak D call: TRBD1 (7 bases). The length of the CDR3 is 14 residues. V was pared by 4 bases and J by 2 bases, with 12 bases between. Germline loops: CDR1 SGHRS, CDR2 YFSETQ.